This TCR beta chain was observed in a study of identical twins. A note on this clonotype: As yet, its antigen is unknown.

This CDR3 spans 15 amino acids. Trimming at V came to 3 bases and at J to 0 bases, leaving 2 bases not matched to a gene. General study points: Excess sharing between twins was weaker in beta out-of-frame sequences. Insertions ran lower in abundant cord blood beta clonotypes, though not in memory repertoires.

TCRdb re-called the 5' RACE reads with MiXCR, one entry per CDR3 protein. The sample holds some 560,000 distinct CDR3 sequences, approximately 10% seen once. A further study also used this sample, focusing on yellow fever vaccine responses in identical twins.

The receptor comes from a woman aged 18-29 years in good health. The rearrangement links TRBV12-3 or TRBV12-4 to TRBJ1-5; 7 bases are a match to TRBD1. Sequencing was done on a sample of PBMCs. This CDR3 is CASSFGDSSNQPQHF. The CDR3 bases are TGTGCCAGCAGTTTCGGGGACAGTAGCAATCAGCCCCAGCATTTT.